These 5 T cell receptor beta chains share one sample of origin, sequenced in a study of human T cells and chemical hapten exposure. TCRdb itself ran the RACE reads through MiXCR, one entry per CDR3 protein. The repertoire holds 130,000 or so distinct CDR3 sequences, with around 8.2% as singletons. As to time point: healthy volunteer bleed at 2 weeks. Total RNA was extracted from unfractionated whole blood. Material for sequencing was whole blood. Every receptor here comes from a male donor in good health. Some clones in this sample may be carry-over from other donors' samples.

V usage is TRBV24-1 and J usage is TRBJ2-3; TRBD2 agrees at 13 bases. V shed 3 bases and J 1 base; nucleotides not matched to a gene: 0. The CDR3 is made up of 16 amino acids. The germline gives CDR1 KGHDR, CDR2 SFDVKD. As DNA, the CDR3 is TGTGCCACCAGTGATGGGACTAGCGGGGGCACAGATACGCAGTATTTT. The encoded protein is CATSDGTSGGTDTQYF.

The chain couples TRBV7-9 to TRBJ2-5; 7 bases fit TRBD2. The germline CDR1 and CDR2 sequences are SEHNR and FQNEAQ (reference sequence). The CDR3 is 16 amino acids. Trimming took 3 bases from V and 5 from J; bases not matched to a gene: 12. CDR3 bases: TGTGCCAGCAGCTTCCTAGCGGTCGACAGTTGGGAGACCCAGTACTTC. It yields the protein CASSFLAVDSWETQYF.

The sample holds a few counts of this clonotype. The chain employs TRBV6-6 and TRBJ2-3; TRBD2 matches 7 bases. The CDR3 totals 14 residues. Germline CDR1 MNHNY, CDR2 SVGAGI (reference sequence). Germline trimming cut 4 bases from V and 4 bases from J; bases unmatched to any gene: 5. CDR3 loop: CASSSPGLADTQYF. The CDR3 nucleotides read TGTGCCAGCAGTTCCCCTGGACTAGCAGATACGCAGTATTTT.

There are a few counts of this clonotype. J is TRBJ2-7 and V is TRBV6-1; D not certain. The CDR3 totals 14 residues. V gave up 0 bases and J gave up 6 bases, with 12 bases separating them. Germline V gene data show CDR1 as MNHNS and CDR2 as SASEGT. The CDR3 nucleotides are TGTGCCAGCAGTGAAGCCGGAAATCGGCTCGAGCAGTACTTC. Protein product: CASSEAGNRLEQYF.

This clonotype has at least ten counts. The chain combines TRBV20-1 with TRBJ2-7; 8 positions match TRBD1. CDR3 length: 14 residues. Trimming at V came to 4 bases and at J to 1 base, leaving 6 bases not matched to a gene. Germline lookup yields CDR1 DFQATT and CDR2 SNEGSKA (reference sequence). The CDR3 protein is CSATGQAASYEQYF. DNA of the CDR3: TGCAGTGCTACGGGACAGGCGGCTTCCTACGAGCAGTACTTC.